Reported below is one T cell receptor beta chain. The antigen is undetermined. The sample is drawn from a study of T cell responses to AZD1222 COVID-19 vaccine. Germline values: CDR1 MDHEN, CDR2 SYDVKM. V was clipped by 6 bases and J by 8 bases, with 10 bases between them. This CDR3 is 11 amino acids long. Libraries were prepared by immunoSEQ multiplex PCR; TCRdb keeps only in-frame clonotypes and omits some of them. The table shows some 110,000 clones, with 80% to 85% occurring only once. Findings and limits, study-wide: As reported, nearly half of all spike-specific TCRs target variant regions that are unmutated. Spike-specific TCR breadth and depth were elevated following two AZD1222 doses. Females made up more of the donors, who were largely white British, and clonal diversity may have come out too low.

The chain links TRBV28 to TRBJ1-2; D remains ambiguous. This receptor was taken from an adult in good health. Sequencing used peripheral blood, obtained on day 0 of AZD1222 vaccination. In DNA form, the CDR3 reads TGTGCCAGCAGGAGGAATGGCGGCTACACCTTC. Translated, it gives CASRRNGGYTF.